This T cell receptor beta chain was identified in a study of blood T cell repertoires in COVID-19. The length of the CDR3 is 15 residues. From germline, CDR1 is SNHLY and CDR2 FYNNEI. Deletions cut 0 bases from V and 7 bases from J, with 15 bases between. This clone was found a few times. Under the authors' procedure: The assay estimated nucleated cells by amplifying reference gene primers. Produced via immunoSEQ multiplex PCR; TCRdb's table is partial and in-frame only. The V and J calls and clone size were taken over from that table, and D and trimming were inferred from the DNA. This sample has around 450,000 clones, with less than 95% found just once.

Sequenced material: PBMCs or T cells enriched from blood (not recorded which). The rearrangement joins TRBV2 to TRBJ1-2; possibly TRBD1 for D (5 bases). The sequence came from a man aged 18 to 30 who had recovered from COVID-19. The CDR3, as DNA: TGTGCCAGCAGTGAAGCGGGTCAGGGCCGTGGTGGCTACACCTTC. Translated, it gives CASSEAGQGRGGYTF.